This paragraph covers one T cell receptor beta chain sequence. This record comes from a study of T cell changes during pregnancy in multiple sclerosis. Profiled with immunoSEQ multiplex PCR; TCRdb holds only in-frame clones, not every one. The profile shows around 80,000 clones, about 96% of them singletons. The length of the CDR3 is 13 residues. V lost 6 bases and J 2 bases, leaving 10 bases between the germline ends. Germline lookup yields CDR1 SNHLY and CDR2 FYNNEI. V is TRBV2 and J is TRBJ1-2; a possible D gene is TRBD1 (5 bases). This clonotype was obtained from a female donor with multiple sclerosis, enrolled in a pregnancy study. The sample here was peripheral blood, taken in the second trimester of pregnancy. In DNA, the CDR3 is TGTGCCAGCAGAGGGGTGGGAAACTATGGCTACACCTTC. Amino acids: CASRGVGNYGYTF.